This is a list of T cell receptor beta chains from one sample in a study of cytomegalovirus exposure and HLA in healthy donors. TCRdb's copy holds only in-frame clones and misses some; the assay was immunoSEQ multiplex PCR. The profile covers about 180,000 clones, with 76% appearing a single time and around 1.5% taken by the ten largest. The specimen was PBMCs. All receptors come from a man aged 18 to 29 in good health and CMV-seronegative. Both conserved end residues are part of each CDR3. A D gene is named only where the DNA matches it firmly. Clone size is not always given. Where it is, it says once, few, many or a class for expanded clones.

TRBJ2-3	TRBV4-1	TRBD1	NA	CASSQESRGRPGDTQYF	TGCGCCAGCAGCCAAGAGTCTAGGGGGCGGCCTGGGGATACGCAGTATTTT
TRBJ2-3	TRBV7-3	TRBD1	NA	CASSPRTGGTDTQYF	TGTGCCAGCAGCCCACGGACAGGGGGCACAGATACGCAGTATTTT
TRBJ2-7	TRBV27	TRBD2	NA	CASSLRGGARSSYEQYF	TGTGCCAGCAGTTTGCGGGGGGGAGCGCGGAGCTCCTACGAGCAGTACTTC
TRBJ2-7	TRBV30	TRBD2	once	CAWGRSGTPYEQYF	TGTGCCTGGGGACGAAGCGGGACTCCCTACGAGCAGTACTTC
TRBJ2-7	TRBV30	NA	NA	CAWSKTRGYEQYF	TGTGCCTGGAGTAAGACTAGGGGCTACGAGCAGTACTTC
TRBJ1-6	TRBV18	NA	NA	CASSPRGASSPLHF	TGTGCCAGCTCACCTCGGGGGGCGAGTTCACCCCTCCACTTT
TRBJ2-7	TRBV5-1	NA	NA	CASSFGGSSYEQYF	TGCGCCAGCAGCTTTGGGGGCAGCTCCTACGAGCAGTACTTC
TRBJ2-1	TRBV15	TRBD2	few	CATSREVGGGYNEQFF	TGTGCCACCAGCAGAGAGGTAGGCGGGGGGTACAATGAGCAGTTCTTC
TRBJ1-2	TRBV29-1	NA	few	CSVDMGSGYTF	TGCAGCGTTGACATGGGGAGCGGCTACACCTTC
TRBJ2-4	TRBV2	TRBD1	few	CASSAGQGAKNIQYF	TGTGCCAGCAGTGCGGGACAGGGGGCCAAAAACATTCAGTACTTC
TRBJ2-7	TRBV7-9	NA	NA	CASSRRVSYEQYF	TGTGCCAGCAGCAGGAGGGTATCCTACGAGCAGTACTTC
TRBJ1-4	TRBV5-6	TRBD1	NA	CASSSAGDRGLFFDEKLFF	TGTGCCAGCAGCTCGGCGGGGGACAGGGGGCTTTTTTTTGATGAAAAACTGTTTTTT
TRBJ1-1	TRBV28	NA	NA	CASSSNTEAFF	TGTGCCAGCAGCTCTAACACTGAAGCTTTCTTT
TRBJ1-4	TRBV9	TRBD1	NA	CASSVLQGTNEKLFF	TGTGCCAGCAGCGTATTACAGGGGACTAATGAAAAACTGTTTTTT
TRBJ1-5	TRBV4-1	NA	NA	CASSQDLASYSNQPQHF	TGCGCCAGCAGCCAAGATTTGGCATCTTATAGCAATCAGCCCCAGCATTTT
TRBJ2-5	TRBV7-2	TRBD1	once	CASSLSSGTGEATQYF	TGTGCCAGCAGCTTATCCTCCGGGACAGGGGAGGCGACCCAGTACTTC
TRBJ1-2	TRBV10-2	TRBD1	NA	CASRAPGQGDYGYTF	TGCGCCAGCAGGGCCCCTGGACAGGGGGACTATGGCTACACCTTC
TRBJ1-4	TRBV28	NA	NA	CASSLGGRDEKLFF	TGTGCCAGCAGTTTGGGGGGGCGCGATGAAAAACTGTTTTTT